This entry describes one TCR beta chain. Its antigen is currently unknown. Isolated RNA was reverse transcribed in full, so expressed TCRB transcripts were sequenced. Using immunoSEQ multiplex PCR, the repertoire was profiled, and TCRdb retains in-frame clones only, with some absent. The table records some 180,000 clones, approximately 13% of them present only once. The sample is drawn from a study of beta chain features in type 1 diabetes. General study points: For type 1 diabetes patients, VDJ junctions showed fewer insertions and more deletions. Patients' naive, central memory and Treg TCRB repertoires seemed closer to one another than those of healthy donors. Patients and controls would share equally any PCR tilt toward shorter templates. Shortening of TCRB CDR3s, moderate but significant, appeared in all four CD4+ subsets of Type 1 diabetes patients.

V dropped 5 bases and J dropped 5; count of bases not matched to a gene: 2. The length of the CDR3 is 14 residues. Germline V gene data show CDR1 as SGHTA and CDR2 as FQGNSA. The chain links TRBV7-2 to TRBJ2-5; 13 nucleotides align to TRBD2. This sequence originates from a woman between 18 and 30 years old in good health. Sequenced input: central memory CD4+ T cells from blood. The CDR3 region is CASSGLAGVETQYF. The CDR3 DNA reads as TGTGCCAGCAGCGGACTAGCGGGAGTCGAGACCCAGTACTTC.